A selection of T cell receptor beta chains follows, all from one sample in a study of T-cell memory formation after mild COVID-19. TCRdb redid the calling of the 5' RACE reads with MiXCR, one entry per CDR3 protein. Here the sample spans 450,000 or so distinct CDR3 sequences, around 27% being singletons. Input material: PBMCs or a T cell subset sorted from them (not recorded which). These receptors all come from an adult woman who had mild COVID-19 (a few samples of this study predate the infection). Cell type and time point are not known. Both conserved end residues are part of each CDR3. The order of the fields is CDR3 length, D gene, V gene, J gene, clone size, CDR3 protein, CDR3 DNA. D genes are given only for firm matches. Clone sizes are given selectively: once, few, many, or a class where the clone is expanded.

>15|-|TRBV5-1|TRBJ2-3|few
CASSSRDISTDTQYF
TGCGCCAGCAGCTCCCGGGACATCTCCACAGATACGCAGTATTTT
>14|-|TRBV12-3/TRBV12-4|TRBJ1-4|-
CASSLRRTNEKLFF
TGTGCCAGCAGTTTAAGACGGACTAATGAAAAACTGTTTTTT
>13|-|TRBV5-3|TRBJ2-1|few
CARSPDRPNEQFF
TGTGCCAGAAGCCCTGACAGGCCGAATGAGCAGTTCTTC
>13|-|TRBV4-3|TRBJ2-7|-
CASSQDTSYEQYF
TGCGCCAGCAGCCAAGATACTAGCTACGAGCAGTACTTC
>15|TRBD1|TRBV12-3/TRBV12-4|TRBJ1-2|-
CASSSVGTGNYGYTF
TGTGCCAGCAGTTCTGTAGGGACAGGGAACTATGGCTACACCTTC
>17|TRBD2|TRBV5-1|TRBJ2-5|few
CASSLYPGLGGQETQYF
TGCGCCAGCAGCTTATACCCGGGACTAGGGGGACAAGAGACCCAGTACTTC
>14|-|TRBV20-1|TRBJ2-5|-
CSARDPTGTRTQYF
TGCAGTGCTAGAGATCCTACGGGTACCAGGACCCAGTACTTC
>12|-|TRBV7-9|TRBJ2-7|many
CASSLGPREQYF
TGTGCCAGCAGCTTGGGACCTCGCGAGCAGTACTTC
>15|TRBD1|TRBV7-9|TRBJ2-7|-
CASSFAGTGIYEQYF
TGTGCCAGCAGCTTTGCTGGGACAGGGATCTACGAGCAGTACTTC
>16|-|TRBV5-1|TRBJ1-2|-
CASSSEVGGPNYGYTF
TGCGCCAGCAGCTCCGAAGTGGGGGGCCCAAACTATGGCTACACCTTC
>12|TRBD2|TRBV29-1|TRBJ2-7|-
CSVGEGSYEQYF
TGCAGCGTGGGGGAGGGTTCCTACGAGCAGTACTTC
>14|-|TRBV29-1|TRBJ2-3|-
CSDRDHLSTDTQYF
TGCAGCGACAGGGACCATCTCTCCACAGATACGCAGTATTTT
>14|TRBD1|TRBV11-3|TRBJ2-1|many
CASSPRTGLDEQFF
TGTGCCAGCAGCCCCCGGACAGGCTTAGATGAGCAGTTCTTC
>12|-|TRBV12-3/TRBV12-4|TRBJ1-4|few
CASSSSQEKLFF
TGTGCCAGCAGTTCTTCACAGGAAAAACTGTTTTTT
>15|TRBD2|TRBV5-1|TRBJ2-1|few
CASSLDSGGAVEQFF
TGCGCCAGCAGCTTGGATAGCGGGGGGGCAGTTGAGCAGTTCTTC
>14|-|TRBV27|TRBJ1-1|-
CASSPLSLNTEAFF
TGTGCCAGCAGCCCCCTGAGTTTGAACACTGAAGCTTTCTTT
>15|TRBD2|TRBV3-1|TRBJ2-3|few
CASSQSPSGTDTQYF
TGTGCCAGCAGCCAAAGTCCTAGCGGAACAGATACGCAGTATTTT
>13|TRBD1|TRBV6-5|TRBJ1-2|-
CASRNRGNYGYTF
TGTGCCAGCAGGAACAGGGGGAACTATGGCTACACCTTC
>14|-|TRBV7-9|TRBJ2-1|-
CASSLVGLMDEQFF
TGTGCCAGCAGCTTAGTCGGTCTTATGGATGAGCAGTTCTTC
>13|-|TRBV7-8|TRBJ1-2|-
CASSLLDSYGYTF
TGTGCCAGCAGCTTACTGGACAGCTATGGCTACACCTTC
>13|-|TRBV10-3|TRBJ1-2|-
CAISEFTVYGYTF
TGTGCCATCAGTGAGTTTACAGTCTATGGCTACACCTTC
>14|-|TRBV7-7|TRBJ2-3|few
CASSVGVGTDTQYF
TGTGCTAGCAGCGTAGGGGTAGGCACAGATACGCAGTATTTT
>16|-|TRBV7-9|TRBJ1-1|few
CASSSPVNLRNTEAFF
TGTGCCAGCAGCTCACCGGTCAACCTTCGAAACACTGAAGCTTTCTTT
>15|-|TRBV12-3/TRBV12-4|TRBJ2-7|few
CASSLTRVGSYEQYF
TGTGCCAGCAGTCTCACGAGGGTAGGCTCCTACGAGCAGTACTTC
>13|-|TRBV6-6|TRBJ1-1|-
CASSMTGRTEAFF
TGTGCCAGCAGCATGACAGGTAGAACTGAAGCTTTCTTT
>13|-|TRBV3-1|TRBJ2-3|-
CASSTGSPDTQYF
TGTGCCAGCAGCACAGGATCCCCTGATACGCAGTATTTT
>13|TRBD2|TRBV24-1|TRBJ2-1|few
CATGWGGYNEQFF
TGTGCCACGGGATGGGGGGGGTACAATGAGCAGTTCTTC
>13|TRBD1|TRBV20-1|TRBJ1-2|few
CSAKTGTGYGYTF
TGCAGTGCTAAAACCGGGACAGGGTATGGCTACACCTTC
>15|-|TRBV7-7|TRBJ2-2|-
CASSPGPGLSGELFF
TGTGCCAGCAGCCCAGGGCCAGGGCTCAGCGGGGAGCTGTTTTTT